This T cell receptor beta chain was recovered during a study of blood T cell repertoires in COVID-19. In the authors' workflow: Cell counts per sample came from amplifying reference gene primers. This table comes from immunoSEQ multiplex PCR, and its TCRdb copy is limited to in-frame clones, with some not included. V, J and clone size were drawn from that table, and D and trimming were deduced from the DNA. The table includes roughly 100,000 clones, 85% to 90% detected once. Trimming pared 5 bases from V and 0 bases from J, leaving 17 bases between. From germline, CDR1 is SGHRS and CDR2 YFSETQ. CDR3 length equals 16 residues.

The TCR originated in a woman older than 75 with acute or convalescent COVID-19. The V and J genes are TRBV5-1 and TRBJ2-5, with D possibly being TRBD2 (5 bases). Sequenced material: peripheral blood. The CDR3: CASRDGIGNHQETQYF. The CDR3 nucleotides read TGCGCCAGCAGAGATGGGATCGGGAACCACCAAGAGACCCAGTACTTC.